The sequence of this T cell receptor beta chain was determined in a study of shared clonotypes between healthy human individuals. Whole-study results and caveats: Naive subsets generally had larger estimated richness than memory subsets.

As for this clone: Its antigen is undetermined.

Study donors comprised healthy, HIV-negative adults devoid of recent acute infection or vaccination. An even split of each subset's genomic DNA across several immunoSEQ plates was performed. Around 200 ng DNA, about 28,000 T cell genomes, went into each sorted-subset replicate PCR. Here immunoSEQ multiplex PCR was the method, and the copy in TCRdb shows in-frame clones only, minus some. In the table there are more than 2 million clones, roughly 95% of which are singletons. Per the germline V gene, CDR1 is KGHSH and CDR2 is LQKENI. Trimming cost V 2 bases and J 8 bases; bases outside gene matches: 8. This CDR3 contains 15 residues.

The sample taken for sequencing was naive CD4+ T cells sorted from blood. Subset described: CD45RA+ positively selected. This TCR was recovered from a man younger than 30 in good health. The chain has TRBV18 and TRBJ2-1; 8 bases are a match to TRBD2. The CDR3 here is CASSPRTGGGDEQFF. CDR3 DNA: TGTGCCAGCTCACCAAGGACGGGAGGGGGGGATGAGCAGTTCTTC.